This T cell receptor (beta chain) came from a study of T cell repertoires in cytomegalovirus infection (dated by TCRdb to between 2017 and 2020). Notes on the research overall: Peptide stimulations targeted recently identified HLA-C-restricted CMV epitopes, whose presentation resists viral immunomodulation, together with well-studied HLA-B-restricted epitopes. Because public TCR beta signatures pointed to carriage of CMV infection together with the matching HLA type, the HLA type of each donor mattered for the analysis.

The germline V gene gives CDR1 as SGDLS and CDR2 as YYNGEE. The CDR3 runs 16 residues from the cysteine to the phenylalanine. Only the CDR3 portion is preserved as DNA: 48 bases, with reading frame beginning at the first base. V gives up 0 bases and J gives up 0 bases, and the segment between their germline ends measures 7 bases. The instrument given in TCRdb is Illumina HiSeq 1500. The public reads were quality trimmed at Q25 with fastp and then assembled into clones with MiXCR by TCRdb, keeping productive beta chains. Duplicate CDR3 protein sequences are folded into a single record with the most common DNA and genes. The sample profile shows around 570,000 distinct CDR3 sequences; around 40% of them were found once. The top ten clonotypes cover 48% of the sample. As regards this clonotype: Its cognate antigen has yet to be identified. One base away there is no much larger clone; base qualities are not given.

Broad study findings and their caveats: In the ex vivo response, HLA-C-restricted CMV-specific TCR beta clonotypes were dominant, and in two of eight donors the single most frequent clonotype came from this HLA-C-restricted group. In both this cohort and an independent cohort of several hundred donors, the cumulative frequency of public TCR beta family members distinguished carriers of CMV infection plus the relevant HLA type.

The treatment or condition label here, explained by the study, means: in vitro stimulation with specific CMV peptide epitopes to enrich CMV-specific T cells. The sample here was cultured PBMCs, taken from culture after CMV antigen stimulation. Recombination linked TRBV9 to TRBJ1-6, with the D segment identity uncertain. The sequence derives from a human donor in good health (CMV status not recorded). Some clones in this sample may be carry-over from other donors' samples. The DNA is as follows: TGTGCCAGCAGCGTAGGGGGTAGCTCCTATAATTCACCCCTCCACTTT. This yields the protein CASSVGGSSYNSPLHF.